In its sample, the clone carrying this T cell receptor beta chain was seen a few times. Its antigen is not identified. CDR3 length: 16 residues. Germline CDR1 reads SGHRS; CDR2 reads YFSETQ. Trimming took off 4 bases at V and 0 bases at J, with 14 bases between the two ends. This specimen comes from a study of blood T cells in healthy people across ages. Whole-study results and caveats: Donor CMV status was unknown, possibly confounding expanded clonotype changes.

The authors drew 8 to 10 milliliters of peripheral blood from each donor. In each sample, at least 6 million PBMCs were isolated. The authors ran a second PCR of roughly 6 to 12 cycles using a sample-barcoded 5' primer and a J-beta primer mix. Via MiXCR, TCRdb re-called the 5' RACE reads, giving one row per CDR3 protein. The sample consists of 750,000 or so distinct CDR3 sequences, 20% to 25% of them appearing once. The data also belong to a second study, concerning T cells of mothers and their children.

The rearrangement links TRBV5-1 to TRBJ2-1; no clear D gene. The sample was blood. The origin of this receptor is a boy younger than 18 in good health. CDR3: CASSLTLADSYNEQFF. The CDR3 DNA reads TGCGCCAGCAGCCTGACTTTGGCGGACTCCTACAATGAGCAGTTCTTC.